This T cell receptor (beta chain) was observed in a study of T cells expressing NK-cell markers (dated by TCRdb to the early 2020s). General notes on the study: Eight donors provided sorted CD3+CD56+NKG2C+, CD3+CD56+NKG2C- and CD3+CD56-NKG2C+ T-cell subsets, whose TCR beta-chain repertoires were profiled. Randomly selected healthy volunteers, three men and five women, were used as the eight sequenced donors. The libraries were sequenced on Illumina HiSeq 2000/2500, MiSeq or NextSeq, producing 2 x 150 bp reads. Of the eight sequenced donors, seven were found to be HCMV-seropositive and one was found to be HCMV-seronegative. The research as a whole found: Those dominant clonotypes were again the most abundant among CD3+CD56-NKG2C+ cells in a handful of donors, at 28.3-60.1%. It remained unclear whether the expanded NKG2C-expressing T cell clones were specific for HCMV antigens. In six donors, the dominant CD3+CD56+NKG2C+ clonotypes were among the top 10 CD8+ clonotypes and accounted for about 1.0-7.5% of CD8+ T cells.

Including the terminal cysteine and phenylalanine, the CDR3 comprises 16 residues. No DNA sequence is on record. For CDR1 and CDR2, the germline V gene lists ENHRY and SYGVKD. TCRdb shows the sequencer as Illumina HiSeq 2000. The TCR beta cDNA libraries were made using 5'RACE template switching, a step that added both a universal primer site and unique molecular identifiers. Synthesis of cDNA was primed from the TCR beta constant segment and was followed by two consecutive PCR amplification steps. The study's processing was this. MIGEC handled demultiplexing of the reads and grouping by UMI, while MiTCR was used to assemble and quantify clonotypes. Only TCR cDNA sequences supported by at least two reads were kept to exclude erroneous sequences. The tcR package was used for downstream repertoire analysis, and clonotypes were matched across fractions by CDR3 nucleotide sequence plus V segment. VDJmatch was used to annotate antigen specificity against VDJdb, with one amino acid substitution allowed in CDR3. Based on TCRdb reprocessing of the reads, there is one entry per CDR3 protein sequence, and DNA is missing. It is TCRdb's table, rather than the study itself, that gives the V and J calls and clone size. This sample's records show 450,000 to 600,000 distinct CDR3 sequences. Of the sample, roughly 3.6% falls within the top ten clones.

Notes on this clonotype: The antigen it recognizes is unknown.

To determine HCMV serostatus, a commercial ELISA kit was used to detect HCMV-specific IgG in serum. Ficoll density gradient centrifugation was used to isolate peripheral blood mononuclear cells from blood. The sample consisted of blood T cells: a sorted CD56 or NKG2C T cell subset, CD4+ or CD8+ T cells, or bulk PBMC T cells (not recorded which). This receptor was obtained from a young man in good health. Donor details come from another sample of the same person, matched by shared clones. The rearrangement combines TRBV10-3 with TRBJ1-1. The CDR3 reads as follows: CAISAGAGVLNTEAFF.